The 21 T cell receptor beta chains in this list originate from one sample, sequenced in a study of blood T cell repertoires in COVID-19. The data were produced by immunoSEQ multiplex PCR, yet TCRdb's version contains in-frame clones alone and is incomplete. This table has 70,000 or so clones, under 85% appearing once. The sample was peripheral blood. Source of these receptors: a man aged 65-85 years with acute or convalescent COVID-19.

The rearrangement links TRBV7-2 to TRBJ2-7, with D possibly matching TRBD1 (6 bases). The germline CDR1 and CDR2 sequences are SGHTA and FQGNSA. V dropped 5 bases and J dropped 0 bases, with 14 bases sitting between them. The CDR3 consists of 15 residues. The CDR3 region has the DNA TGTGCCAGCAGCCCCTACACAGGGAGCTCCTACGAGCAGTACTTC. This sequence encodes CASSPYTGSSYEQYF.

CDR3 region: CASSFGGTGGSNSPLHF. In DNA, the CDR3 is TGCGCCAGCAGCTTTGGAGGGACAGGGGGCTCGAATTCACCCCTCCACTTT. The chain is built from TRBV5-1 and TRBJ1-6; 12 bases fit TRBD1. The CDR3 spans 17 residues. Germline CDR1 is SGHRS and CDR2 is YFSETQ. The junction had 7 bases not matched to a gene; V was cut back by 2 bases and J by 7 bases.

This clone was detected a few times. This sequence joins TRBV19 and TRBJ2-3; 7 bases align to TRBD2. CDR1 is LNHDA and CDR2 is SQIVND in the germline V gene (reference sequence). J lost 2 bases, V lost 7 bases, and 12 bases had no gene match. CDR3 length: 16 amino acids. The CDR3 DNA reads TGTGCCAGTACCCTCTCACCAGCGGGACTCACAGATACGCAGTATTTT. Translating it yields CASTLSPAGLTDTQYF.

The V call is TRBV10-3, the J call TRBJ2-2, with 9 positions matching TRBD2. Germline CDR1 is ENHRY and CDR2 is SYGVKD. J lost 4 bases, V lost 4 bases, and 7 bases had no gene match. This CDR3 is 16 amino acids long. CDR3 sequence: CAISVSAGGVTGELFF. The CDR3 nucleotides read TGTGCCATCAGTGTCTCGGCGGGAGGGGTCACCGGGGAGCTGTTTTTT.

This clone turned up a few times. V and J are TRBV5-1 and TRBJ2-7; 8 nucleotides align to TRBD2. Trimming took 2 bases from V and 0 from J; bases not matched to a gene: 4. In germline, CDR1 is SGHRS, CDR2 YFSETQ. The CDR3 spans 15 residues. As DNA, the CDR3 is TGCGCCAGCAGCTTTGATACTAGCGGCTCCTACGAGCAGTACTTC. Amino acids: CASSFDTSGSYEQYF.

The DNA for the CDR3 is TGCGCCAGCAGTACCGGGTCCAATAATGAGCAGTTCTTC. Its translation is CASSTGSNNEQFF. J is TRBJ2-1 and V is TRBV10-1; D ambiguous. CDR3 length: 13 residues. CDR1 WNHNN and CDR2 SYGVQD come from the germline V gene (reference sequence). The ends were cut back, 5 bases at V and 7 bases at J, with 12 bases in the middle.

The chain joins TRBV24-1 to TRBJ2-1, with D possibly TRBD2 on 6 matching bases. This CDR3 has 14 amino acids. Looked up from germline, CDR1 is KGHDR and CDR2 is SFDVKD. V shed 5 bases and J shed 9 bases, with 16 bases lying between them. CDR3 DNA sequence: TGTGCCACCAGTGGGGCCGGGAGCCTCGGTGAGCAGTTCTTC. Protein sequence: CATSGAGSLGEQFF.

The V and J genes are TRBV3-1 (or the pseudogene TRBV3-2) and TRBJ2-1, with 7 bases lining up with TRBD2. The CDR3 runs 14 residues. With V trimmed by 5 bases and J by 6 bases, 7 bases remained unmatched. The germline V gene encodes CDR1 LGHDT and CDR2 YNNKEL (reference sequence). The CDR3 DNA follows: TGTGCCAGCAGCTACACTGGCGGGGGCAATGAGCAGTTCTTC. The encoded protein is CASSYTGGGNEQFF.

This chain uses TRBV3-1 (or the pseudogene TRBV3-2) with TRBJ2-2; 7 bases agree with TRBD2. Germline V gives CDR1 LGHDT, CDR2 YNNKEL (reference sequence). The trim removed 6 bases at V and 6 bases at J, leaving 13 bases unmatched. The CDR3 totals 16 residues. In DNA, the CDR3 is TGTGCCAGCAGTCAAAGAGCGGGAAATACCGCCGGGGAGCTGTTTTTT. Protein sequence: CASSQRAGNTAGELFF.

The CDR3, as DNA: TGTGCCAGCAGCCCCGGGACAGGGGGTGAAAAACTGTTTTTT. Its translation: CASSPGTGGEKLFF. V and J are TRBV7-9 and TRBJ1-4, with 11 bases lining up with TRBD1. The junction had 3 bases not matched to a gene; V was cut back by 5 bases and J by 7 bases. This CDR3 is built from 14 residues. The V gene's germline CDR1 is SEHNR and CDR2 FQNEAQ (reference sequence).

The J gene is TRBJ1-6, the V gene TRBV6-5; D possibly corresponds to TRBD1 (5 bases). The CDR3 consists of 16 residues. The V end was cut by 4 bases, the J end by 9 bases, with 19 bases between. The germline gives CDR1 MNHEY, CDR2 SVGAGI. CDR3 DNA sequence: TGTGCCAGCAGTTCGGGGGGGACTGGGTTCGGTTCACCCCTCCACTTT. It codes for CASSSGGTGFGSPLHF.

V usage is TRBV19 and J usage is TRBJ2-1, with 9 bases fitting TRBD2. Per the germline V gene, CDR1 is LNHDA and CDR2 is SQIVND (reference sequence). The V and J ends lost 7 bases and 0 bases, in that order; junction bases with no gene match: 10. The CDR3 loop spans 17 amino acids. CDR3 bases: TGTGCCAGTATCGATAGCGGGAGTGGGTTCTCCTACAATGAGCAGTTCTTC. It translates to CASIDSGSGFSYNEQFF.

The chain employs TRBV6-8 and TRBJ1-6, with D unresolved. Per the germline V gene, CDR1 is MNHGY and CDR2 is SAAAGT. The CDR3 covers 15 residues. Trimming took off 3 bases at V and 0 bases at J, with 6 bases between the two ends. The CDR3 sequence is CASSYWSSYNSPLHF. CDR3 in DNA: TGTGCCAGCAGTTATTGGAGCTCCTATAATTCACCCCTCCACTTT.

The chain employs TRBV27 and TRBJ1-2, with D maybe TRBD1 (5 bases). This CDR3 comprises 13 residues. V lost 5 bases and J 3 bases, leaving 10 bases between the germline ends. The germline CDR1 and CDR2 sequences are MNHEY and SMNVEV (reference sequence). The CDR3 DNA sequence: TGTGCCAGCAGTCTCAGGGTTGACTATGGCTACACCTTC. Translating gives CASSLRVDYGYTF.

The V and J genes are TRBV7-8 and TRBJ2-7; D perhaps matches TRBD2 (5 bases). Germline loops: CDR1 SGHVS, CDR2 FQNEAQ. V lost 5 bases, J lost 6 bases, and 11 bases lay in between. The CDR3 sequence is 12 residues long. The CDR3 region has the DNA TGTGCCAGCAGCCCAACGGCGGGCGAGCAGTACTTC. Translating gives CASSPTAGEQYF.

The J gene is TRBJ2-1, the V gene TRBV5-4, with D possibly matching TRBD2 (5 bases). Germline V CDR1 and CDR2: SGHNT, YYREEE (reference sequence). The CDR3 length is 19 residues. Trimming removed 1 base from V and 0 bases from J, with 20 bases in between. DNA for the CDR3: TGTGCCAGCAGCTTGCCCTTCGGGGAGCGGAGAGGCTCCTACAATGAGCAGTTCTTC. Its translation: CASSLPFGERRGSYNEQFF.

This clone was recorded a few times. The chain uses TRBV28 and TRBJ2-7; weak D call: TRBD2 (6 bases). Trimming cost V 1 base and J 0 bases, with 13 bases left between them. Germline V gene lookup returns CDR1 MDHEN and CDR2 SYDVKM. The CDR3 covers 16 residues. The chain's CDR3 is CASSLLGQGLSYEQYF. For the CDR3, the DNA is TGTGCCAGCAGTTTATTGGGGCAGGGACTCTCCTACGAGCAGTACTTC. Full variable domain (outside the CDR3, taken from reference TRBV28 and TRBJ2-7): DVKVTQSSRYLVKRTGEKVFLECVQDMDHENMFWYRQDPGLGLRLIYFSYDVKMKEKGDIPEGYSVSREKKERFSLILESASTNQTSMYLCASSLLGQGLSYEQYFGPGTRLTVT.

The rearrangement links TRBV18 to TRBJ2-5; perhaps TRBD2 as D (5 bases). CDR3 length: 13 residues. Germline assignment: CDR1 KGHSH and CDR2 LQKENI. The V end lost 3 bases, the J end lost 5 bases, and 10 bases lay between the germline ends. As DNA, the CDR3 is TGTGCCAGCTCACCTACAGAGGGTGAGACCCAGTACTTC. Translated, it gives CASSPTEGETQYF.

This clone was seen a handful of times. J is TRBJ1-4 and V is TRBV28, with TRBD1 matching 7 bases. J gave up 6 bases and V 6 bases, and 10 bases lay outside the gene matches. The CDR3 extends over 15 amino acids. The germline V gene encodes CDR1 MDHEN and CDR2 SYDVKM. Here the CDR3 reads CASSPIWQGDEKLFF. CDR3 coding DNA: TGTGCCAGCAGCCCGATATGGCAGGGGGATGAAAAACTGTTTTTT.

V usage is TRBV6-6 and J usage is TRBJ2-7; 10 positions match TRBD1. Germline CDR1 is MNHNY and CDR2 is SVGAGI (reference sequence). J lost 2 bases, V lost 7 bases, and 5 bases had no gene match. CDR3 length equals 14 residues. Here the CDR3 DNA reads TGTGCCAGCACATTCGGGACAGGGGCCTACGAGCAGTACTTC. Its protein is CASTFGTGAYEQYF.

This chain links TRBV10-1 with TRBJ2-7; a possible D gene is TRBD1 (6 bases). Germline lookup yields CDR1 WNHNN and CDR2 SYGVQD (reference sequence). This CDR3 is built from 13 residues. The V and J ends lost 2 bases and 4 bases respectively, with 9 bases between them. CDR3 nucleotide sequence: TGCGCCAGCAGTGAGGGGGGCCCGTACGAGCAGTACTTC. Translated: CASSEGGPYEQYF.